These T cell receptor beta chains were read from a single sample in a study of OX40 agonist ivuxolimab in advanced cancers. The data were produced by immunoSEQ multiplex PCR, yet TCRdb's version contains in-frame clones alone and is incomplete. The sample has 73,000 or so clones, about 94% seen once; the top ten hold less than 0.55%. Sequenced material: CD4+ or CD8+ T cells sorted from blood, taken in a trial of the OX40 agonist ivuxolimab. All receptors come from an adult with an advanced solid tumor such as melanoma, head and neck, liver or kidney cancer. Both conserved end residues are part of each CDR3. D genes are given only for firm matches. For some rows the clone size is stated as once, few or many, or as a class when expanded; others skip it.

j_gene | v_gene | abundance | d_gene | len | CDR3aa | CDR3nt
TRBJ2-3 | TRBV6-5 | NA | NA | 14 | CASTIATGTDTQYF | TGTGCCAGCACGATCGCGACGGGGACAGATACGCAGTATTTT
TRBJ2-7 | TRBV4-1 | NA | TRBD2 | 15 | CASSQAGTSAYEQYF | TGCGCCAGCAGCCAGGCCGGGACTAGCGCTTACGAGCAGTACTTC
TRBJ2-3 | TRBV11-3 | NA | NA | 14 | CASSLVTTPNTQYF | TGTGCCAGCAGCTTAGTCACGACCCCAAATACGCAGTATTTT
TRBJ2-5 | TRBV6-4 | NA | TRBD2 | 16 | CASSSPPGGGQETQYF | TGTGCCAGCAGTTCCCCTCCGGGAGGTGGTCAAGAGACCCAGTACTTC
TRBJ1-2 | TRBV30 | NA | NA | 13 | CAWSIMGPGGYTF | TGTGCCTGGAGTATTATGGGACCGGGGGGCTACACCTTC
TRBJ2-2 | TRBV11-2 | NA | TRBD1 | 15 | CASSSHPTGAGELFF | TGTGCCAGCAGCTCCCACCCGACAGGGGCCGGGGAGCTGTTTTTT
TRBJ2-5 | TRBV7-8 | once | TRBD2 | 14 | CASSPREGRETQYF | TGTGCCAGCAGCCCACGGGAGGGCCGGGAGACCCAGTACTTC
TRBJ2-3 | TRBV11-2 | NA | TRBD2 | 17 | CASSLIPGTSATDTQYF | TGTGCCAGCAGCCTAATACCCGGGACTAGCGCCACAGATACGCAGTATTTT
TRBJ2-7 | TRBV6-5 | NA | TRBD2 | 14 | CASTRGGWEVEQYF | TGTGCCAGCACCCGGGGGGGCTGGGAGGTCGAGCAGTACTTC
TRBJ2-1 | TRBV5-5 | NA | TRBD2 | 17 | CASSLAPASGTYNEQFF | TGTGCCAGCAGCTTGGCCCCTGCTAGCGGGACCTACAATGAGCAGTTCTTC
TRBJ2-3 | TRBV5-6 | few | NA | 13 | CASSFRTLDTQYF | TGTGCCAGCAGCTTCCGGACCCTTGATACGCAGTATTTT
TRBJ2-2 | TRBV5-1 | NA | NA | 13 | CASSWQDTGELFF | TGCGCCAGCAGCTGGCAGGACACCGGGGAGCTGTTTTTT
TRBJ1-1 | TRBV5-4 | NA | TRBD1 | 14 | CASSLGQGRTEAFF | TGTGCCAGCAGCCTGGGACAGGGGCGCACTGAAGCTTTCTTT
TRBJ1-1 | TRBV7-9 | few | NA | 14 | CASSFGAVNTEAFF | TGTGCCAGCAGCTTTGGGGCCGTGAACACTGAAGCTTTCTTT
TRBJ1-2 | TRBV30 | NA | NA | 13 | CAWSAQQGGGYTF | TGTGCCTGGAGTGCACAACAGGGTGGTGGCTACACCTTC
TRBJ1-2 | TRBV6-6 | NA | TRBD1 | 14 | CASNAWTGGHGYTF | TGTGCCAGCAACGCGTGGACAGGGGGGCATGGCTACACCTTC
TRBJ1-1 | TRBV30 | once | NA | 11 | CAWRGNTEAFF | TGTGCCTGGAGAGGGAACACTGAAGCTTTCTTT
TRBJ1-5 | TRBV19 | NA | TRBD1 | 15 | CASSTTGGLTQPQHF | TGTGCCAGTAGTACCACAGGGGGGTTGACTCAGCCCCAGCATTTT
TRBJ2-1 | TRBV7-8 | NA | NA | 16 | CASSTKRASSYNEQFF | TGTGCCAGCAGCACTAAGCGGGCGAGCTCCTACAATGAGCAGTTCTTC
TRBJ2-2 | TRBV19 | NA | NA | 15 | CASRKTGEGTGELFF | TGTGCCAGTAGGAAGACAGGGGAGGGGACCGGGGAGCTGTTTTTT
TRBJ2-7 | TRBV30 | NA | TRBD2 | 15 | CAWSKSGSSSYEQYF | TGTGCCTGGAGTAAAAGCGGGAGTAGCTCCTACGAGCAGTACTTC
TRBJ1-5 | TRBV6-4 | NA | NA | 18 | CASSVPTGREEPRRPQHF | TGTGCCAGCAGTGTCCCTACCGGGCGGGAAGAGCCCCGGCGGCCCCAGCATTTT